Below, 9 T cell receptor beta chains from the same sample are listed, as sequenced in a study of cytomegalovirus exposure and HLA in healthy donors. PCR used 60 Vbeta primers and 13 Jbeta primers. Data came from immunoSEQ multiplex PCR; TCRdb stores just in-frame clones and leaves some out. The sample contains about 96,000 clones, 65% to 85% of which appear only once. The sequenced sample consisted of PBMCs. The receptors here all came from a woman between 65 and 79 years old in good health and CMV-seropositive.

The V and J genes are TRBV18 and TRBJ1-5; 7 bases line up with TRBD1. With 1 base clipped from V and 3 bases from J, the junction kept 6 bases outside the gene matches. The CDR3 length is 16 residues. CDR1 KGHSH and CDR2 LQKENI come from the germline V gene. CDR3 sequence: CASSPQTGTDNQPQHF. The CDR3 region has the DNA TGTGCCAGCTCACCACAGACCGGGACAGACAATCAGCCCCAGCATTTT. Full variable domain (outside the CDR3, taken from reference TRBV18 and TRBJ1-5): NAGVMQNPRHLVRRRGQEARLRCSPMKGHSHVYWYRQLPEEGLKFMVYLQKENIIDESGMPKERFSAEFPKEGPSILRIQQVVRGDSAAYFCASSPQTGTDNQPQHFGDGTRLSIL.

The gene calls are TRBV27 and TRBJ2-3, with unresolved D. Germline assignment: CDR1 MNHEY and CDR2 SMNVEV (reference sequence). V lost 10 bases to trimming and J lost 0 bases, with 17 bases between them. This CDR3 comprises 15 residues. The CDR3 bases are TGTGCCACCTCCATGGCGGTCCCGAGCACAGATACGCAGTATTTT. Protein product: CATSMAVPSTDTQYF.

V gene TRBV2 combines with J gene TRBJ1-3; 8 bases match TRBD1. The CDR3 has 15 residues. V lost 5 bases and J lost 4; bases outside the gene matches: 7. Germline V gives CDR1 SNHLY, CDR2 FYNNEI. The CDR3 sequence: CASSPRQGSGNTIYF. The CDR3 DNA reads as TGTGCCAGCAGTCCAAGACAGGGGTCGGGAAACACCATATATTTT.

This clone occurred a few times. The chain employs TRBV15 and TRBJ1-1; D remains ambiguous. This CDR3 comprises 14 residues. Germline loops: CDR1 LNHNV, CDR2 YYDKDF (reference sequence). V shed 1 base and J shed 4 bases, with 10 bases lying between them. DNA for the CDR3: TGTGCCACCAGCAGAGCTCAGGTGGGCACTGAAGCTTTCTTT. Encoded protein: CATSRAQVGTEAFF.

The table lists this clone with a count of one. The chain couples TRBV6-6 to TRBJ2-1; 8 bases align to TRBD2. The ends lost 6 bases at V and 0 bases at J; junction bases unmatched: 4. Germline CDR1 and CDR2: MNHNY and SVGAGI (reference sequence). CDR3 length: 15 amino acids. The CDR3 sequence: CASSHSGSSYNEQFF. The CDR3, as DNA: TGTGCCAGCAGCCACAGCGGGAGCTCCTACAATGAGCAGTTCTTC.

This chain uses TRBV28 with TRBJ2-2, with 8 bases aligning to TRBD1. V lost 6 bases, J lost 6 bases, and 15 bases stayed unmatched. Germline lookup yields CDR1 MDHEN and CDR2 SYDVKM. This CDR3 is 17 amino acids long. CDR3 amino acids: CASSPRRRGQGAGELFF. CDR3 sequence (DNA): TGTGCCAGCAGCCCCAGACGCAGGGGGCAAGGGGCCGGGGAGCTGTTTTTT. Complete variable domain (other parts from reference TRBV28 and TRBJ2-2): DVKVTQSSRYLVKRTGEKVFLECVQDMDHENMFWYRQDPGLGLRLIYFSYDVKMKEKGDIPEGYSVSREKKERFSLILESASTNQTSMYLCASSPRRRGQGAGELFFGEGSRLTVL.

V usage is TRBV5-1 and J usage is TRBJ1-6; 9 bases are shared with TRBD1. Trimming cost V 6 bases and J 10 bases; bases outside gene matches: 8. CDR1 SGHRS and CDR2 YFSETQ come from the germline V gene. CDR3 size: 14 residues. The CDR3 DNA sequence: TGCGCCAGCACCGCGGACAGGGGCAACTCACCCCTCCACTTT. This gives the protein CASTADRGNSPLHF.

The chain has TRBV9 and TRBJ1-4, with TRBD1 matching 10 bases. There are 16 residues in the CDR3. The ends lost 4 bases at V and 4 bases at J; junction bases unmatched: 7. In germline, CDR1 is SGDLS, CDR2 YYNGEE. DNA of the CDR3: TGTGCCAGCAGCCCCGGGACAGGGGAGTTTAATGAAAAACTGTTTTTT. This codes for CASSPGTGEFNEKLFF.

The chain recombines TRBV6-6 with TRBJ2-7; D is possibly TRBD1 (5 bases). CDR3 length: 16 amino acids. Germline V CDR1 and CDR2: MNHNY, SVGAGI (reference sequence). Trimming took 7 bases from V and 7 from J, leaving 26 bases between them. The chain's CDR3 is CASIADRLGSYREQYF. The CDR3 DNA follows: TGTGCCAGCATAGCAGACAGACTGGGGTCATATCGGGAGCAGTACTTC.